These 22 T cell receptor beta chains were sequenced from one sample in a study of tumor and adjacent non-tumor tissue in lung cancer. Three rounds of nested PCR, following a modified ARM-PCR protocol, produced the TCRbeta library. A single record per CDR3 protein comes from TCRdb applying MiXCR to the multiplex PCR reads. The profile covers approximately 150,000 distinct CDR3 sequences, with approximately 70% appearing a single time and 15% to 20% taken by the ten largest. This sample's RNA came from whole unsorted tissue. The sequenced material came from lung tumor tissue. The receptors here all came from a man aged 55 to 69 with small cell lung cancer.

This chain uses TRBV6-4 with TRBJ2-1, with D unclear. V lost 3 bases, J lost 4 bases, and 7 bases lay in between. Germline CDR1 is MRHNA and CDR2 is SNTAGT. CDR3 size: 13 residues. The DNA of the CDR3 is TGTGCCAGCAGTGAGGGCGATTACAATGAGCAGTTCTTC. This gives the protein CASSEGDYNEQFF.

Comment on this clonotype: This may be a read error: a much more frequent sequence differs by one nucleotide. The chain uses TRBV6-5 and TRBJ2-5; 7 nucleotides match TRBD2. This CDR3 has 13 amino acids. The germline V gene encodes CDR1 MNHEY and CDR2 SVGAGI. The CDR3 loop is CASSYGGEEAQYF. The CDR3 DNA reads TGTGCCAGCAGTTACGGGGGGGAAGAGGCCCAGTACTTC.

The chain employs TRBV20-1 and TRBJ1-1; 10 positions agree with TRBD1. CDR3 length equals 13 residues. V shed 5 bases and J 7 bases; nucleotides not matched to a gene: 7. Germline assignment: CDR1 DFQATT and CDR2 SNEGSKA (reference sequence). The CDR3 DNA is TGCAGTGCTCCCTGGCGGGACAGGGGTGAAGCTTTCTTT. Its translation is CSAPWRDRGEAFF.

This clonotype was observed a single time. Germline and junction disagree at one end, which may indicate a read error. The rearrangement uses TRBV11-3 and TRBJ2-1; D perhaps matches TRBD2 (6 bases). This CDR3 contains 12 residues. CDR1 and CDR2 from the germline V gene are SGHNT and YENEEA. In DNA, the CDR3 is TGTGCCAGCAACTCTAGGAGGGATGAGCAGTCCTTC. Its protein is CASNSRRDEQSF. The full variable domain, with the rest looked up from reference TRBV11-3 and TRBJ2-1, is EAGVVQSPRYKIIEKKQPVAFWCNPISGHNTLYWYLQNLGQGPELLIRYENEEAVDDSQLPKDRFSAERLKGVDSTLKIQPAELGDSAVYLCASNSRRDEQSFGPGTRLTVL.

About this clonotype: The junction shows a germline mismatch at one end, possibly a read error. The genes are TRBV4-2 and TRBJ2-1; 13 nucleotides line up with TRBD2. The germline V gene encodes CDR1 LGHNA and CDR2 YNFKEQ. This CDR3 comprises 16 residues. CDR3 protein: CASSQEYTSGRVSGFF. The CDR3 DNA reads as TGCGCCAGCAGCCAAGAATACACTAGCGGGAGGGTTAGCGGGTTCTTC.

This chain links TRBV24-1 with TRBJ2-2; D not certain. The V end lost 9 bases, the J end lost 4 bases, and 8 bases lay between the germline ends. The CDR3 is 12 amino acids. Germline lookup yields CDR1 KGHDR and CDR2 SFDVKD. This CDR3 reads CATGLATGELFF. The CDR3 bases are TGTGCCACCGGGTTAGCCACCGGGGAGCTGTTTTTT.

This chain uses TRBV29-1 with TRBJ1-2, with TRBD1 matching 7 bases. The V gene's germline CDR1 is SQVTM and CDR2 ANQGSEA. CDR3 size: 12 residues. V shed 1 base, J shed 8 bases, and the junction held 4 bases outside the gene matches. CDR3 DNA: TGCAGCGTTGAAGGGACAGGCTGGGGCTACACCTTC. This encodes CSVEGTGWGYTF.

A word on this clonotype: A read error may account for a junction end that differs from germline. This chain links TRBV6-5 with TRBJ1-4; possibly TRBD1 for D (6 bases). CDR3 length: 15 residues. In germline, CDR1 is MNHEY, CDR2 SVGAGI. The DNA of the CDR3 is TGTGCCAGCAGTACCCGATTTTCAGGGGAGGAAAAGCTGTTTTTT. Its protein is CASSTRFSGEEKLFF.

This clonotype was observed a handful of times. This chain links TRBV5-1 with TRBJ2-5; tentatively, D is TRBD2 (6 bases). The CDR3 is 14 residues long. Trimming took 2 bases from V and 9 from J, leaving 17 bases between them. CDR1 and CDR2 (germline): SGHRS, YFSETQ. This CDR3 is CASSFDPTSGPQYF. The DNA for the CDR3 is TGCGCCAGCAGCTTCGACCCGACTAGTGGGCCCCAGTACTTC.

The sample holds a few counts of this clonotype. The V call is TRBV6-5, the J call TRBJ1-2; D is perhaps TRBD1 (6 bases). V lost 2 bases and J lost 4, with 8 bases in between. The CDR3 spans 13 residues. Germline CDR1 MNHEY, CDR2 SVGAGI. This chain's CDR3 is CASSYDRIYGYTF. The DNA for the CDR3 is TGTGCCAGCAGTTACGACAGGATCTATGGCTACACCTTC.

Worth noting for this clonotype: One junction end does not reproduce the germline sequence, and a read error may be involved. The V and J genes are TRBV12-5 and TRBJ2-6, with TRBD1 as a possible D gene (5 bases). The CDR3 is 16 amino acids. The germline gives CDR1 LGHNT, CDR2 FRNRAP. Here the CDR3 reads CASGSNHLSGANVRTF. The CDR3 region has the DNA TGTGCTAGTGGCTCAAACCATCTCTCTGGGGCCAACGTCCGGACTTTC.

This clonotype turned up a few times. This may be a read error, as it is one base from a much larger clone. The chain is built from TRBV11-2 and TRBJ2-2; no definite D call. Germline CDR1 SGHAT, CDR2 FQNNGV. This CDR3 is built from 15 residues. V lost 1 base and J lost 7, with 13 bases in between. The CDR3 is CASSLGSVDIGELFF. Here the CDR3 DNA reads TGTGCCAGCAGCTTAGGAAGTGTTGATATCGGGGAGCTGTTTTTT.

V is TRBV30 and J is TRBJ2-7, with D possibly being TRBD1 (5 bases). With 1 base removed from V and 1 base from J, the gap between germline ends came to 14 bases. The CDR3 has 15 amino acids. From germline, CDR1 is GTSNPN and CDR2 SVGIG (reference sequence). Here the CDR3 DNA reads TGTGCCTGGAGTGGAAGGCAGGGAAAATCCTACGAGCAGTACGTC. Translation: CAWSGRQGKSYEQYV.

J is TRBJ2-7 and V is TRBV11-2; D is unclear. V gave up 4 bases and J gave up 13 bases, with 20 bases separating them. Germline V gene sequence: CDR1 SGHAT, CDR2 FQNNGV. The CDR3 totals 13 residues. The CDR3 reads CASSSTVSYEYYF. DNA for the CDR3: TGTGCCAGCAGCTCTACTGTATCCTACGAGTACTACTTC.

This clonotype has a count of ten or more. The chain uses TRBV11-2 and TRBJ2-1, with 8 bases identical to TRBD2. The CDR3 is made up of 15 amino acids. Trimming removed 5 bases from V and 4 bases from J; junction bases left unmatched: 7. Germline lookup yields CDR1 SGHAT and CDR2 FQNNGV. Written as DNA, the CDR3 is TGTGCCAGCAGCAAAGCGGGAGCATTATACAATGAGCAGTTCTTC. Amino acids: CASSKAGALYNEQFF.

Note on this clonotype: This CDR3 fails to terminate in the conserved phenylalanine or tryptophan, so it likely reflects a read error. Because the CDR3's place on the DNA is in doubt, the DNA is left out and the CDR3 is given as listed by TCRdb. This rearrangement joins TRBV11-3 to TRBJ2-5; whether TRBD1, the table's D call, matches the DNA was not checked. The CDR3 numbers 13 amino acids, ends counted. Germline CDR1 SGHNT, CDR2 YENEEA. The CDR3 sequence: CASSLEGGRTQYS.

Notes on this clonotype: This may be a read error: a much more frequent sequence differs by one nucleotide. V usage is TRBV6-2 or TRBV6-3 and J usage is TRBJ1-6; D gene uncertain. The CDR3 is 15 amino acids. Germline CDR1 is MNHEY and CDR2 is SVGEGT. In DNA, the CDR3 is TGTGCCAGCAGTTACTCGATGAGTCTCTATTCACCCATCCACTTT. Encoded protein: CASSYSMSLYSPIHF.

Remarks on this clonotype: It is likely a read error, because the conserved phenylalanine at the end of the CDR3 is missing. This chain connects TRBV20-1 to TRBJ2-1, with D maybe TRBD2 (5 bases). The CDR3 is 15 residues long. Trimming removed 3 bases from V and 2 bases from J, with 14 bases in between. Germline CDR1 and CDR2: DFQATT and SNEGSKA (reference sequence). CDR3 nucleotides: TGCAGTGCTAGCGGGATGATAGGTACCTACAATGAGCAGTTCCTC. This encodes CSASGMIGTYNEQFL.

Notes on this clonotype: At one end the junction does not follow the germline gene, possibly because of a read error. This chain links TRBV24-1 with TRBJ1-2, with D perhaps TRBD1 (5 bases). The CDR3 extends over 15 amino acids. CDR1 and CDR2 (germline): KGHDR, SFDVKD. Here the CDR3 reads CTTVGGSDPGYGYTF. The CDR3 DNA reads TGTACCACCGTCGGAGGGAGTGACCCAGGGTATGGCTACACCTTC.

This clonotype came up once. J is TRBJ2-5 and V is TRBV20-1, with D tentatively TRBD1 or TRBD2 (5 bases each). CDR1 is DFQATT and CDR2 is SNEGSKA in the germline V gene (reference sequence). The CDR3 is made up of 13 amino acids. The V and J ends lost 3 bases and 2 bases respectively, with 10 bases between them. CDR3 protein: CSARAWGQETQYF. The CDR3 DNA follows: TGCAGTGCTAGGGCATGGGGGCAAGAGACCCAGTACTTC.

This clonotype was seen at least ten times. This sequence joins TRBV12-3 or TRBV12-4 and TRBJ2-1; the match to TRBD2 covers 10 bases. CDR3 length equals 15 residues. After removal of 5 bases from V and 6 bases from J, the junction contained 7 bases not matched to a gene. CDR3 nucleotides: TGTGCCAGCAGTCCCGGGACTAGCGCCCTCAATGAGCAGTTCTTC. Protein: CASSPGTSALNEQFF.

As to this clonotype: An end of the junction differs from the germline gene, which may be a read error. The CDR3 region has the DNA TGTGCCAGCAGCCCGGACAGCGTTCGTTCAAGAGATATGCAGTATTTT. Its translation is CASSPDSVRSRDMQYF. This sequence joins TRBV11-2 and TRBJ2-3; tentative D call: TRBD1 (6 bases). Germline V gene lookup returns CDR1 SGHAT and CDR2 FQNNGV. This CDR3 contains 16 residues.